A selection of T cell receptor beta chains follows, all from one sample in a study of T cell responses to AZD1222 COVID-19 vaccine. Profiled with immunoSEQ multiplex PCR; TCRdb holds only in-frame clones, not every one. The sample lists roughly 150,000 clones; 88% were seen once. Sample: peripheral blood, taken 28 days after the second AZD1222 dose. These receptors were taken from an adult who received the AZD1222 COVID-19 vaccine. CDR3s include the opening cysteine and the closing phenylalanine or tryptophan. A D gene is named only where the DNA matches it firmly. Clone size is stated in some rows and not others, as once, few, many or a class when expanded.

>TRBV30|.|TRBJ1-3|.
TGTGCCTGGAGTCTTGGCGTCGACTCTGGAAACACCATATATTTT
CAWSLGVDSGNTIYF
>TRBV12-3/TRBV12-4|.|TRBJ2-7|.
TGTGCCAGCAGTTTATTCGGATTAGGCGAGCAGTACTTC
CASSLFGLGEQYF
>TRBV2|.|TRBJ2-7|.
TGTGCCAGCAGTGAACCAGAAATGTACAGGGTCTCCGAGCAGTACTTC
CASSEPEMYRVSEQYF
>TRBV19|TRBD1|TRBJ2-3|.
TGTGCCAGTAGCCTCCCGGGACAGAACACAGATACGCAGTATTTT
CASSLPGQNTDTQYF
>TRBV11-3|.|TRBJ2-6|.
TGTGCCAGCAGCCCAGGGATCTCTGGGGCCAACGTCCTGACTTTC
CASSPGISGANVLTF
>TRBV6-5|.|TRBJ1-1|.
TGTGCCAGCAGTTACGTCTCGAACACTGAAGCTTTCTTT
CASSYVSNTEAFF
>TRBV5-1|TRBD1|TRBJ2-2|.
TGCGCCAGCAGCTCCAGCGTATCCGGGACAGGGGCCACCGGGGAGCTGTTTTTT
CASSSSVSGTGATGELFF
>TRBV7-2|TRBD2|TRBJ2-2|.
TGTGCCAGCAGGCCACCGGGACTAGCTTTCACCGGGGAGCTGTTTTTT
CASRPPGLAFTGELFF
>TRBV10-1|TRBD1|TRBJ1-1|.
TGCGCCAGCAGTGTGGGGAGACAGGGCAGCACTGAAGCTTTCTTT
CASSVGRQGSTEAFF
>TRBV19|.|TRBJ1-1|.
TGTGCCAGTAGGGACCTATGGGTTGAAGCTTTCTTT
CASRDLWVEAFF
>TRBV7-3|TRBD2|TRBJ2-1|.
TGTGCCAGCAGCCGCGGGACTAGATTGTTCTTC
CASSRGTRLFF
>TRBV19|TRBD1|TRBJ2-7|once
TGTGCCAGTAGCACAGGGGGGTCCTACGAGCAGTACTTC
CASSTGGSYEQYF
>TRBV5-1|TRBD2|TRBJ2-3|.
TGCGCCAGCAGCTTTCAGAACGCGGGAGGAGTTGGAGATACGCAGTATTTT
CASSFQNAGGVGDTQYF
>TRBV19|TRBD1|TRBJ1-5|once
TGTGCCACCCTGGGACAGACGAATCAGCCCCAGCATTTT
CATLGQTNQPQHF
>TRBV18|TRBD1|TRBJ2-7|.
TGTGCCAGCTCATCGAATCCGGGACAGGACTACGAGCAGTACTTC
CASSSNPGQDYEQYF
>TRBV6-4|.|TRBJ1-4|.
TGTGCCAGCAGTGACTCGGGTGGGGAAAAACTGTTTTTT
CASSDSGGEKLFF
>TRBV25-1|.|TRBJ1-2|once
TGTGCCAGCAGTGGAGGGGGGCTGGCGTTAGGGAACTATGGCTACACCTTC
CASSGGGLALGNYGYTF
>TRBV10-3|.|TRBJ2-1|.
TGTGCCATCAGTGAGTCGATGTGGGAAAATGAGCAGTTCTTC
CAISESMWENEQFF
>TRBV15|TRBD2|TRBJ2-1|.
TGTGCCACCGGGGTAGCGGGGGGGCCCAATGAGCAGTTCTTC
CATGVAGGPNEQFF
>TRBV5-6|TRBD1|TRBJ1-1|.
TGTGCCAGCAGCGGACAGACAGGGGCCACGAACACTGAAGCTTTCTTT
CASSGQTGATNTEAFF
>TRBV6-5|.|TRBJ1-2|.
TGTGCCAGCAGCGGAAGGAAACAGGTGTCGGATGGCTACACCTTC
CASSGRKQVSDGYTF
>TRBV5-1|.|TRBJ2-3|once
TGCGCCAGCAGCTTTGGTTCAGGGGCCGCAGATACGCAGTATTTT
CASSFGSGAADTQYF
>TRBV6-1|TRBD2|TRBJ2-7|.
TGTGCCAGCAGTATAAGCGGGGGGGCCTCCTACGAGCAGTACTTC
CASSISGGASYEQYF
>TRBV6-2/TRBV6-3|.|TRBJ1-5|.
TGTGCCAGCAGTTACCCTCCCGGGAGCAGCAATCAGCCCCAGCATTTT
CASSYPPGSSNQPQHF
>TRBV6-2/TRBV6-3|TRBD2|TRBJ2-7|.
TGTGCCAGCAGCTCAGGGACTAGTCTCTACGAGCAGTACTTC
CASSSGTSLYEQYF
>TRBV5-1|TRBD1|TRBJ1-6|.
TGCGCCAGCAGCCAGGAGGGGGCTAGGAATTCACCCCTCCACTTT
CASSQEGARNSPLHF
>TRBV7-2|.|TRBJ1-6|.
TGTGCCAGCAGCTGGGCAGAGCATAATTCACCCCTCCACTTT
CASSWAEHNSPLHF
>TRBV12-2|.|TRBJ2-3|.
TGTGCAAGTCGCTCTATAGCGGGAGGGGTTTTAGATACGCAGTATTTT
CASRSIAGGVLDTQYF
>TRBV10-2|TRBD2|TRBJ2-3|.
TGCGCCAGCAGGAATCGGGGGGGCCCGACAGATACGCAGTATTTT
CASRNRGGPTDTQYF
>TRBV19|.|TRBJ2-3|.
TGTGCCAGTAGTATCGGCCAGACTAGCACAGATACGCAGTATTTT
CASSIGQTSTDTQYF
>TRBV20-1|.|TRBJ1-2|.
TGCAGTGCTAGTGTTAGCTATGGCTACACCTTC
CSASVSYGYTF
>TRBV28|TRBD1|TRBJ1-4|.
TGTGCCAGCAGTTTCCCGGGACAGACTGAAAAACTGTTTTTT
CASSFPGQTEKLFF
>TRBV5-6|TRBD1|TRBJ1-6|.
TGTGCCAGCAGCGGAGGGACAGGATATAATTCACCCCTCCACTTT
CASSGGTGYNSPLHF
>TRBV11-3|TRBD2|TRBJ2-1|.
TGTGCCAGCAGCTTAGAACTAGCGGGGGGCAGTGAGCAGTTCTTC
CASSLELAGGSEQFF
>TRBV11-2|TRBD1|TRBJ1-2|.
TGTGCCAGCAGCTCGCCTCGACAGGGCCTATATGGCTACACCTTC
CASSSPRQGLYGYTF
>TRBV29-1|TRBD1|TRBJ2-5|.
TGCAGCGTTGGTCCGGGACAGGCCCAAGAGACCCAGTACTTC
CSVGPGQAQETQYF
>TRBV7-2|.|TRBJ1-6|.
TGTGCCAGCAGCTTAAGGCAGGATAGATCACCCCTCCACTTT
CASSLRQDRSPLHF
>TRBV29-1|.|TRBJ2-7|.
TGCAGCGTTGTAAGCAGTTCCCACGAGCAGTACTTC
CSVVSSSHEQYF
>TRBV4-2|.|TRBJ1-1|.
TGTGCCAGCAGCCCAGGACAGACCTCTGAAGCTTTCTTT
CASSPGQTSEAFF
>TRBV18|.|TRBJ1-6|.
TGTGCCAGCTCACCGGGGAATTCACCCCTCCACTTT
CASSPGNSPLHF
>TRBV20-1|TRBD1|TRBJ1-5|.
TGCAGTGCCCATCGACAGGACAGGACGAATTTT
CSAHRQDRTNF
>TRBV14|.|TRBJ2-2|.
TGTGCCAGCAGCCAAGAGGGTTCCACCGGGGAGCTGTTTTTT
CASSQEGSTGELFF
>TRBV18|.|TRBJ1-3|once
TGTGCCAGCTCAAGGGGGGCGGACGGAGGAAGAAACACCATATATTTT
CASSRGADGGRNTIYF
>TRBV10-3|TRBD1|TRBJ2-6|.
TGTGCCATCAGTGACCCGACAGGGGCGTTATCTCGGGCCAACGTCCTGACTTTC
CAISDPTGALSRANVLTF
>TRBV6-2/TRBV6-3|.|TRBJ2-4|.
TGTGCCAGCAGTTACGCCAGCGAGGAGGACATTCAGTACTTC
CASSYASEEDIQYF
>TRBV4-1|TRBD2|TRBJ2-5|.
TGCGCCAGCAGCCAACGAACTAGCGGGGGGCCCGGCCAAGAGACCCAGTACTTC
CASSQRTSGGPGQETQYF
>TRBV19|.|TRBJ1-1|few
TGTGCCAGTAGCCGGACCGATGTGGAGAACACTGAAGCTTTCTTT
CASSRTDVENTEAFF
>TRBV7-3|.|TRBJ2-3|.
TGTGCCAGCAGCGCTAAATTACCAGATACGCAGTATTTT
CASSAKLPDTQYF
>TRBV4-1|TRBD2|TRBJ2-3|.
TGCGCCAGCAGCCAACGCTTATACACTAGCGGGGAAAAAGATACGCAGTATTTT
CASSQRLYTSGEKDTQYF
>TRBV2|.|TRBJ2-1|.
TGTGCCAGCATCACGGACAATGAGCAGTTCTTC
CASITDNEQFF
>TRBV3-1/TRBV3-2|TRBD1|TRBJ2-1|.
TGTGCCAGCACCCGATCCCGGGGACAGGGGAGCAATGAGCAGTTCTTC
CASTRSRGQGSNEQFF
>TRBV4-3|.|TRBJ1-2|.
TGCGCCAGCAGTCGAGACATACTTTATGGCTACACCTTC
CASSRDILYGYTF
>TRBV5-1|TRBD1|TRBJ2-3|.
TGCGCCAGCAGCTTGGGACAGGGTGGGACAGATACGCAGTATTTT
CASSLGQGGTDTQYF
>TRBV7-3|.|TRBJ1-1|.
TGTGCCAGCAGCTTAAGCGGGGTGCCTGAAGCTTTCTTT
CASSLSGVPEAFF
>TRBV7-3|.|TRBJ2-2|.
TGTGCCAGCACCACTGGACAGACCGGGGAGCTGTTTTTT
CASTTGQTGELFF
>TRBV28|.|TRBJ1-6|.
TGTGCCAGCAGAACCCTGGGCAGAAATTCACCCCTCCACTTT
CASRTLGRNSPLHF
>TRBV19|TRBD2|TRBJ2-6|once
TGTGCCAGTAGTATCGGTGGGGGGGTGGCTGGGGCCAACGTCCTGACTTTC
CASSIGGGVAGANVLTF